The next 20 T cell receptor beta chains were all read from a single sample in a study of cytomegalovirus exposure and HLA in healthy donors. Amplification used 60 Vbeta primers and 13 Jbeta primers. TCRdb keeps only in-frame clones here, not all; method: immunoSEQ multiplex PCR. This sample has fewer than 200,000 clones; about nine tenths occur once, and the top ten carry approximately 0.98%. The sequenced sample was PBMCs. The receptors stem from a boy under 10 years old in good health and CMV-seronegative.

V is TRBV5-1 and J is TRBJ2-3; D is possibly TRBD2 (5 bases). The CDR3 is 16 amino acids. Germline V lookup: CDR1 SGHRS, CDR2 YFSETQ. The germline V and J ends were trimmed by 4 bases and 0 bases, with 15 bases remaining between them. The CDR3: CASSTPAASSTDTQYF. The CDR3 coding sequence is TGCGCCAGCAGCACCCCAGCGGCATCTAGCACAGATACGCAGTATTTT.

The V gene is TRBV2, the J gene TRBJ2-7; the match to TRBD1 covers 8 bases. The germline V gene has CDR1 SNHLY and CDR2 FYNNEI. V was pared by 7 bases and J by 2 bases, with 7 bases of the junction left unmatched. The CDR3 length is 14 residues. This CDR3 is CASNTGGRTYEQYF. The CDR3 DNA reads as TGTGCCAGCAACACAGGGGGGAGGACCTACGAGCAGTACTTC. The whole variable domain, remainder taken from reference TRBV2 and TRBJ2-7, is EPEVTQTPSHQVTQMGQEVILRCVPISNHLYFYWYRQILGQKVEFLVSFYNNEISEKSEIFDDQFSVERPDGSNFTLKIRSTKLEDSAMYFCASNTGGRTYEQYFGPGTRLTVT.

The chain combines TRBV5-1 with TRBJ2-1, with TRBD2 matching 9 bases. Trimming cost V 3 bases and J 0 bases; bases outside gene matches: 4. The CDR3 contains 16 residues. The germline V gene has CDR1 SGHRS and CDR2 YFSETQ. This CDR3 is CASSWGLALSYNEQFF. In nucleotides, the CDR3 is TGCGCCAGCAGCTGGGGACTAGCCCTCTCCTACAATGAGCAGTTCTTC.

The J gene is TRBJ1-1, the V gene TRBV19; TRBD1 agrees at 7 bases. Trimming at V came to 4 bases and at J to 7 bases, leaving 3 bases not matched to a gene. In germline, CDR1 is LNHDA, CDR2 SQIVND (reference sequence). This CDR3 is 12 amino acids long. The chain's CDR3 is CASSNRDSEAFF. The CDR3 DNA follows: TGTGCCAGTAGTAATCGGGACAGTGAAGCTTTCTTT. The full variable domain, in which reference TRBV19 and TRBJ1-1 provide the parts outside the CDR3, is DGGITQSPKYLFRKEGQNVTLSCEQNLNHDAMYWYRQDPGQGLRLIYYSQIVNDFQKGDIAEGYSVSREKKESFPLTVTSAQKNPTAFYLCASSNRDSEAFFGQGTRLTVV.

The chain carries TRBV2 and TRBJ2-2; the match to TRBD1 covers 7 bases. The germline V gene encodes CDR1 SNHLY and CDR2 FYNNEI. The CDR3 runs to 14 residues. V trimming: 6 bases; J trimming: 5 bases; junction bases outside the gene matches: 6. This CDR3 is CASRDRFETGELFF. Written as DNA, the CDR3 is TGTGCCAGCAGGGACAGGTTCGAAACCGGGGAGCTGTTTTTT.

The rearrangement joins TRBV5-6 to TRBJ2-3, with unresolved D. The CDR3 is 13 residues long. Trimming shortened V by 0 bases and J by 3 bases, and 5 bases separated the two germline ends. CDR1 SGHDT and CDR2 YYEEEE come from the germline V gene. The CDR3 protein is CASSLGQTDTQYF. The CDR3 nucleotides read TGTGCCAGCAGCTTGGGCCAGACAGATACGCAGTATTTT.

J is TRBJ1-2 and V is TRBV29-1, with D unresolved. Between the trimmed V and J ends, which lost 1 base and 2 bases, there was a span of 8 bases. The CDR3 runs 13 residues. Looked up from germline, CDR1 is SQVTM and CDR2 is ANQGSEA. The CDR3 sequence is CSVEVGRNYGYTF. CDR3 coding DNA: TGCAGCGTTGAAGTGGGCAGAAACTATGGCTACACCTTC.

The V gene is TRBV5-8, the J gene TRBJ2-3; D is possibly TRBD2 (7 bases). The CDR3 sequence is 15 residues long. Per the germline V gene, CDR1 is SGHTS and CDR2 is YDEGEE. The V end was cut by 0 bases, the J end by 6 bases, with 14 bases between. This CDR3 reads CASSLEGGVRDTQYF. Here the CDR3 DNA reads TGTGCCAGCAGCTTGGAAGGGGGGGTCCGGGATACGCAGTATTTT.

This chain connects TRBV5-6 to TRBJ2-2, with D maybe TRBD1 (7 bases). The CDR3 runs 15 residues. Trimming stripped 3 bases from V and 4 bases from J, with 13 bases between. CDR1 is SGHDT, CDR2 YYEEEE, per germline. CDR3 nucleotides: TGTGCCAGCAGCTGGGGAGGACAGGCCACCGGGGAGCTGTTTTTT. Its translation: CASSWGGQATGELFF.

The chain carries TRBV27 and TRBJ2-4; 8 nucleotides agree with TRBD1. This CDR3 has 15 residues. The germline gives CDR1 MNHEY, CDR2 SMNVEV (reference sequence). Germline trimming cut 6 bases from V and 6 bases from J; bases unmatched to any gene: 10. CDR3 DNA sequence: TGTGCCAGCAGCCCGGACAGGGTATATGGAAACATTCAGTACTTC. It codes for CASSPDRVYGNIQYF.

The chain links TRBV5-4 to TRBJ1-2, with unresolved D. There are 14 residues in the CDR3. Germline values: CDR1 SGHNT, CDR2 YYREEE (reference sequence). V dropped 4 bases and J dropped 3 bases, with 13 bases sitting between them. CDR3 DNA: TGTGCCAGCAGCAAACAAGACGGAGACTATGGCTACACCTTC. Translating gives CASSKQDGDYGYTF.

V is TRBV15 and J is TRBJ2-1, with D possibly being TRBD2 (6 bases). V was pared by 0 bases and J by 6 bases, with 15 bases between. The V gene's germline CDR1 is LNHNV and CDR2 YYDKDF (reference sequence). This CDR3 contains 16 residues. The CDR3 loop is CATSRDRLALANEQFF. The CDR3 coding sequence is TGTGCCACCAGCAGAGATAGGCTAGCGTTGGCCAATGAGCAGTTCTTC.

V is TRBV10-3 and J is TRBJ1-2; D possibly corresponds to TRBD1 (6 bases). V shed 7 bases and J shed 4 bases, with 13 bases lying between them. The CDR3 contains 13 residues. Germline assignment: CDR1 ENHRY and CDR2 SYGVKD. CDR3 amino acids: CAITPTGFYGYTF. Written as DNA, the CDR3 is TGTGCCATCACCCCGACAGGATTCTATGGCTACACCTTC.

The CDR3: CASTPSGEYEQYF. Here the CDR3 DNA reads TGTGCCAGCACCCCTAGCGGAGAATACGAGCAGTACTTC. The rearrangement uses TRBV28 and TRBJ2-7; TRBD2 matches at 7 bases. This CDR3 contains 13 residues. Germline CDR1 MDHEN, CDR2 SYDVKM. Trimming took 7 bases from V and 4 from J; bases not matched to a gene: 7.

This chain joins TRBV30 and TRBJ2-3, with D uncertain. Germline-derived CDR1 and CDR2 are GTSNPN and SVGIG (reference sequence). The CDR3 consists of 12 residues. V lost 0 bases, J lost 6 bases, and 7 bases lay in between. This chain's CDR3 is CAWSVLSDTQYF. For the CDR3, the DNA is TGTGCCTGGAGTGTACTCTCCGATACGCAGTATTTT.

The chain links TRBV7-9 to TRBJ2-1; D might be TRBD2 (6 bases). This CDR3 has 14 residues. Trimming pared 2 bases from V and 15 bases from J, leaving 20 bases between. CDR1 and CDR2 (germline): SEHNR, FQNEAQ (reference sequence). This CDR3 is CASSLRAGTQVWFF. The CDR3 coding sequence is TGTGCCAGCAGCTTACGGGCGGGAACTCAGGTTTGGTTCTTC.

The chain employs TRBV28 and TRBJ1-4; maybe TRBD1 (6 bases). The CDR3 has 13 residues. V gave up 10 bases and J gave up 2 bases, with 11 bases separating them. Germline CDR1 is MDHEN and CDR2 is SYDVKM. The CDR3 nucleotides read TGTGCCATCCAGGGGTGGACTAATGAAAAACTGTTTTTT. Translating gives CAIQGWTNEKLFF.

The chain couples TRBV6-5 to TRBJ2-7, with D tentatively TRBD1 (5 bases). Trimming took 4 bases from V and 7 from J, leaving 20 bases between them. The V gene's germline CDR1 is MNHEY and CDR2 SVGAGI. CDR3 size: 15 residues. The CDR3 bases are TGTGCCAGCAGTTTTTACAGGAGCCAGCTGGGGGAGCAGTACTTC. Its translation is CASSFYRSQLGEQYF.

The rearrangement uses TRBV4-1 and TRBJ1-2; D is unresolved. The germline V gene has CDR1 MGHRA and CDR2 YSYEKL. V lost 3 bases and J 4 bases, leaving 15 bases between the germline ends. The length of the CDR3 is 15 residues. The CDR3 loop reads CASSQAGQTLYGYTF. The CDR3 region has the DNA TGCGCCAGCAGCCAGGCCGGCCAGACTCTCTATGGCTACACCTTC.

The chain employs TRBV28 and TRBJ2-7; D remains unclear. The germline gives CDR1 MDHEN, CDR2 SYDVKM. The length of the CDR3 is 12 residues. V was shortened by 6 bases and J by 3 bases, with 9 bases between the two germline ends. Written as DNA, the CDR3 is TGTGCCAGCAGGGAAGACAACTACGAGCAGTACTTC. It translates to CASREDNYEQYF. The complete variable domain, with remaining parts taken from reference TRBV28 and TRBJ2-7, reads DVKVTQSSRYLVKRTGEKVFLECVQDMDHENMFWYRQDPGLGLRLIYFSYDVKMKEKGDIPEGYSVSREKKERFSLILESASTNQTSMYLCASREDNYEQYFGPGTRLTVT.